The 25 T cell receptor beta chains below come from one sample, sequenced in a study of blood T cell repertoires in COVID-19. Produced via immunoSEQ multiplex PCR; TCRdb's table is partial and in-frame only. The sample holds more than 150,000 clones, roughly 90% seen once. Sequenced material: PBMCs or T cells enriched from blood (not recorded which). These receptor sequences come from a woman in her fifties or sixties who had recovered from COVID-19.

V gene TRBV27 combines with J gene TRBJ2-6; perhaps TRBD1 as D (6 bases). Trimming removed 5 bases from V and 4 bases from J, with 12 bases in between. Germline loops: CDR1 MNHEY, CDR2 SMNVEV (reference sequence). CDR3 length: 15 amino acids. CDR3 sequence: CASSPRGTGANVLTF. DNA of the CDR3: TGTGCCAGCAGTCCTAGGGGGACCGGGGCCAACGTCCTGACTTTC.

This clone occurred once. J is TRBJ1-1 and V is TRBV18; D call uncertain. V lost 3 bases to trimming and J lost 1 base, with 12 bases between them. This CDR3 spans 15 amino acids. Germline V gives CDR1 KGHSH, CDR2 LQKENI. Here the CDR3 reads CASSPRLETNTEAFF. As DNA, the CDR3 is TGTGCCAGCTCACCCCGGTTAGAAACGAACACTGAAGCTTTCTTT. The entire variable domain, with the rest obtained from reference TRBV18 and TRBJ1-1, is as follows: NAGVMQNPRHLVRRRGQEARLRCSPMKGHSHVYWYRQLPEEGLKFMVYLQKENIIDESGMPKERFSAEFPKEGPSILRIQQVVRGDSAAYFCASSPRLETNTEAFFGQGTRLTVV.

The V and J genes are TRBV4-2 and TRBJ2-1; maybe TRBD2 (7 bases). The V end was cut by 0 bases, the J end by 7 bases, with 13 bases between. This CDR3 is built from 15 residues. Germline-derived CDR1 and CDR2 are LGHNA and YNFKEQ. This chain's CDR3 is CASSQDVQGGNEQFF. For the CDR3, the DNA is TGTGCCAGCAGCCAAGATGTACAGGGAGGGAATGAGCAGTTCTTC.

Regarding this clone: The same CDR3 can be traced to other DNA sequences in this sample. CDR3 sequence: CASRYRGLNTEAFF. The CDR3 nucleotides are TGTGCCAGCAGATACAGGGGATTGAACACTGAAGCTTTCTTT. The V gene is TRBV2, the J gene TRBJ1-1; 7 nucleotides align to TRBD1. The CDR3 totals 14 residues. The trim removed 6 bases at V and 0 bases at J, leaving 4 bases unmatched. The germline V gene encodes CDR1 SNHLY and CDR2 FYNNEI. Using reference TRBV2 and TRBJ1-1 for the parts outside the CDR3, the full variable domain is EPEVTQTPSHQVTQMGQEVILRCVPISNHLYFYWYRQILGQKVEFLVSFYNNEISEKSEIFDDQFSVERPDGSNFTLKIRSTKLEDSAMYFCASRYRGLNTEAFFGQGTRLTVV.

The genes are TRBV27 and TRBJ1-1; 8 bases line up with TRBD1. V shed 5 bases, J shed 1 base, and the junction held 9 bases outside the gene matches. Germline loops: CDR1 MNHEY, CDR2 SMNVEV (reference sequence). The CDR3 has 16 residues. The CDR3 region is CASSLAGGRGNTEAFF. CDR3 DNA: TGTGCCAGCAGTCTAGCAGGGGGCCGCGGGAACACTGAAGCTTTCTTT.

Of note for this clone: Additional DNA sequences in this sample encode the identical CDR3. CDR3 in amino acids: CASSLGQGSYEQYF. CDR3 sequence (DNA): TGCGCCAGCAGCTTGGGTCAGGGATCCTACGAGCAGTACTTC. The V call is TRBV5-1, the J call TRBJ2-7; tentatively, D is TRBD1 (5 bases). Germline V CDR1 and CDR2: SGHRS, YFSETQ. Trimming shortened V by 0 bases and J by 1 base, and 8 bases separated the two germline ends. The CDR3 contains 14 residues.

The V call is TRBV7-3, the J call TRBJ2-3, with unresolved D. The CDR3 runs to 13 residues. The germline V gene has CDR1 SGHTA and CDR2 FQGTGA. V lost 2 bases to trimming and J lost 5 bases, with 8 bases between them. CDR3 sequence: CASSLLGVDTQYF. CDR3 nucleotide sequence: TGTGCCAGCAGCTTATTAGGAGTAGATACGCAGTATTTT.

The rearrangement uses TRBV27 and TRBJ2-7; 15 bases line up with TRBD2. This CDR3 contains 15 residues. The J segment lost 2 bases and the V segment lost 6 bases, leaving 2 bases of the junction unmatched. Germline V gene lookup returns CDR1 MNHEY and CDR2 SMNVEV (reference sequence). The CDR3 region has the DNA TGTGCCAGCAGCCGGACTAGCGGGAGGGCCTACGAGCAGTACTTC. Translation: CASSRTSGRAYEQYF.

The chain has TRBV24-1 and TRBJ1-1, with 10 bases identical to TRBD1. The CDR3 loop spans 14 amino acids. J gave up 1 base and V 9 bases, and 4 bases lay outside the gene matches. Germline lookup yields CDR1 KGHDR and CDR2 SFDVKD. CDR3 DNA: TGTGCCACCGGGACAGGGGAAAGGAACACTGAAGCTTTCTTT. Translated: CATGTGERNTEAFF.

The gene calls are TRBV5-1 and TRBJ2-2; perhaps TRBD2 as D (6 bases). The germline V gene has CDR1 SGHRS and CDR2 YFSETQ. This CDR3 region has 16 residues. Trimming pared 0 bases from V and 6 bases from J, leaving 15 bases between. The CDR3 DNA reads TGCGCCAGCAGCTTGGGTCCAGCGGGCAACGCCGGGGAGCTGTTTTTT. Its translation: CASSLGPAGNAGELFF.

This clone was seen once. This rearrangement joins TRBV7-9 to TRBJ2-1; 9 nucleotides align to TRBD2. From germline, CDR1 is SEHNR and CDR2 FQNEAQ (reference sequence). The CDR3 runs 13 residues. Trimming took 3 bases from V and 9 from J; bases not matched to a gene: 3. The chain's CDR3 is CASSLAGGGEQFF. The CDR3, as DNA: TGTGCCAGCAGCTTGGCGGGAGGGGGTGAGCAGTTCTTC.

The table lists this clone with a count of one. The chain links TRBV3-1 (or the pseudogene TRBV3-2) to TRBJ2-5; the D is unclear. The germline V gene encodes CDR1 LGHDT and CDR2 YNNKEL (reference sequence). This CDR3 is built from 10 residues. Between the trimmed V and J ends, which lost 1 base and 10 bases, there was a span of 4 bases. The CDR3 DNA reads TGTGCCAGCAGCCAAGCTATCCAGTACTTC. Translating gives CASSQAIQYF.

V is TRBV29-1 and J is TRBJ1-2; no clear D gene. Germline V gives CDR1 SQVTM, CDR2 ANQGSEA. This CDR3 spans 13 amino acids. V was cut by 4 bases and J by 6 bases, with 15 bases left in between. CDR3 loop: CSVVVGVLHGYTF. As DNA, the CDR3 is TGCAGCGTTGTGGTCGGGGTTCTGCATGGCTACACCTTC. Variable domain in full (rest from reference TRBV29-1 and TRBJ1-2): SAVISQKPSRDICQRGTSLTIQCQVDSQVTMMFWYRQQPGQSLTLIATANQGSEATYESGFVIDKFPISRPNLTFSTLTVSNMSPEDSSIYLCSVVVGVLHGYTFGSGTRLTVV.

J is TRBJ1-1 and V is TRBV7-3; maybe TRBD1 (5 bases). V lost 5 bases and J 5 bases, leaving 15 bases between the germline ends. This CDR3 has 14 amino acids. Germline CDR1 is SGHTA and CDR2 is FQGTGA. Here the CDR3 reads CASSPQGGGTEAFF. The CDR3 DNA reads as TGTGCCAGCAGCCCCCAGGGCGGGGGGACTGAAGCTTTCTTT.

This chain links TRBV4-2 with TRBJ2-7; TRBD1 aligns across 8 bases. CDR1 LGHNA and CDR2 YNFKEQ come from the germline V gene. The CDR3 has 16 amino acids. Germline trimming cut 0 bases from V and 2 bases from J; bases unmatched to any gene: 6. The CDR3 loop reads CASSQERQGLTYEQYF. As DNA, the CDR3 is TGTGCCAGCAGCCAAGAGAGACAGGGGCTGACCTACGAGCAGTACTTC.

The chain carries TRBV18 and TRBJ2-5; TRBD1 is a possible D gene (5 bases). The CDR3 length is 12 residues. Trimming shortened V by 6 bases and J by 3 bases, and 8 bases separated the two germline ends. Germline V gives CDR1 KGHSH, CDR2 LQKENI. CDR3 residues: CASSEQEETQYF. The CDR3 nucleotides are TGTGCCAGCTCCGAACAGGAAGAGACCCAGTACTTC.

The chain combines TRBV18 with TRBJ2-3; D is perhaps TRBD1 (6 bases). The V gene's germline CDR1 is KGHSH and CDR2 LQKENI. The CDR3 is made up of 12 amino acids. V was trimmed by 8 bases and J by 6 bases, leaving 12 bases between them. The CDR3 bases are TGTGCCAGCAACCTAAGGGGGGATACGCAGTATTTT. This translates into CASNLRGDTQYF.

The rearrangement joins TRBV19 to TRBJ1-5; 12 bases agree with TRBD1. Looked up from germline, CDR1 is LNHDA and CDR2 is SQIVND (reference sequence). V lost 7 bases to trimming and J lost 6 bases; unmatched junction nucleotides: 7. CDR3 size: 15 residues. The CDR3 is CASTYGTGGGQPQHF. CDR3 in DNA: TGTGCCAGTACCTATGGGACAGGGGGCGGTCAGCCCCAGCATTTT.

The chain recombines TRBV5-4 with TRBJ2-2, with 8 bases aligning to TRBD2. This CDR3 region has 14 residues. V was clipped by 4 bases and J by 4 bases; unmatched bases: 3. CDR1 and CDR2 (germline): SGHNT, YYREEE (reference sequence). This CDR3 reads CASSPGGVTGELFF. In DNA form, the CDR3 reads TGTGCCAGCAGCCCGGGGGGGGTCACCGGGGAGCTGTTTTTT.

The chain combines TRBV6-5 with TRBJ1-1; 10 bases match TRBD1. This CDR3 has 15 residues. V was clipped by 6 bases and J by 2 bases; unmatched bases: 6. CDR1 and CDR2 from the germline V gene are MNHEY and SVGAGI. The CDR3 DNA is TGTGCCAGCAGAGACAGGGGGCTGGTAAACACTGAAGCTTTCTTT. Translated: CASRDRGLVNTEAFF.

The CDR3 sequence: CASSLYRDTEAFF. The CDR3, as DNA: TGTGCCAGCTCACTGTACCGGGACACTGAAGCTTTCTTT. The genes are TRBV18 and TRBJ1-1; D not certain. The CDR3 extends over 13 amino acids. CDR1 is KGHSH and CDR2 is LQKENI in the germline V gene. The V gene lost 4 bases and the J gene lost 3 bases, with 9 bases spanning the gap.

The chain has TRBV18 and TRBJ2-5; 8 positions agree with TRBD1. Germline V lookup: CDR1 KGHSH, CDR2 LQKENI. The CDR3 extends over 15 amino acids. J gave up 4 bases and V 3 bases, and 7 bases lay outside the gene matches. The CDR3: CASSPGTGDLETQYF. CDR3 coding DNA: TGTGCCAGCTCACCCGGGACAGGAGACCTAGAGACCCAGTACTTC.

The rearrangement uses TRBV30 and TRBJ1-2, with D unclear. The CDR3 spans 15 residues. Trimming removed 0 bases at V and 2 bases at J, with 13 bases between. CDR1 and CDR2 (germline): GTSNPN, SVGIG (reference sequence). CDR3 DNA sequence: TGTGCCTGGAGTGTACGTCGACAAAACAACTATGGCTACACCTTC. Its protein product is CAWSVRRQNNYGYTF.

V is TRBV7-2 and J is TRBJ2-1; TRBD2 might be the D (5 bases). This CDR3 is 13 amino acids long. V was cut by 5 bases and J by 4 bases, with 9 bases left in between. CDR1 is SGHTA and CDR2 is FQGNSA in the germline V gene. The CDR3 sequence is CASSGSMYNEQFF. Written as DNA, the CDR3 is TGTGCCAGCAGCGGGAGTATGTACAATGAGCAGTTCTTC.

This clone was detected only a few times. The chain couples TRBV18 to TRBJ1-1; the D gene is possibly TRBD1 (6 bases). Germline loops: CDR1 KGHSH, CDR2 LQKENI. The V end lost 3 bases, the J end lost 5 bases, and 16 bases lay between the germline ends. The CDR3 has 15 amino acids. In DNA form, the CDR3 reads TGTGCCAGCTCACCGGACCAGGGCCAGGGGACTGAAGCTTTCTTT. This encodes CASSPDQGQGTEAFF.